These T cell receptor beta chains were read from a single sample in a study of T cells in tumors after PD-1 blockade. Method: immunoSEQ multiplex PCR; TCRdb's copy keeps in-frame clones and lacks some. The table records approximately 60,000 clones, about 80% of them present only once. The material was PBMCs, obtained before anti-PD-1 treatment. Every receptor here comes from a human donor with basal cell carcinoma. Both conserved end residues are part of each CDR3. D genes are given only for firm matches. Size is stated for part of the rows, as once, few or many counts, or as a class when the clone is expanded.

v_call	d_call	clone_size	j_call	cdr3_nt	cdr3_aa
TRBV19	TRBD1	.	TRBJ1-2	TGTGCCAGTGGACAGGGGGCGTGGTATGGCTACACCTTC	CASGQGAWYGYTF
TRBV27	.	.	TRBJ1-6	TGTGCCAGCAGTTTAGGACAGTCCCGGGATTCACCCCTCCACTTT	CASSLGQSRDSPLHF
TRBV27	.	few	TRBJ2-7	TGTGCCAGCAGTTTTCAAGCTTTCGACATCGGAAACGAGCAGTACTTC	CASSFQAFDIGNEQYF
TRBV7-8	TRBD1	few	TRBJ1-6	TGTGCCAGCAGCTACTCAGGGGGTGAGTCACCCCTCCACTTT	CASSYSGGESPLHF
TRBV5-5	.	.	TRBJ2-1	TGTGCCAGCAGCCCCAGCCCTACCCACGAGCAGTTCTTC	CASSPSPTHEQFF
TRBV3-1/TRBV3-2	.	once	TRBJ1-3	TGTGCCAGCAGCCAAGATTCAGGGCGCTCTGGAAACACCATATATTTT	CASSQDSGRSGNTIYF
TRBV5-1	.	once	TRBJ1-1	TGCGCCAGCAGCTTGAGAGGAGGCTCTGAAGCTTTCTTT	CASSLRGGSEAFF
TRBV25-1	.	.	TRBJ2-3	TGTGCCAGCGGGGGGGCAGGGACTAGCACAGATACGCAGTATTTT	CASGGAGTSTDTQYF
TRBV4-1	.	.	TRBJ1-1	TGCGCCAGCAGACCAAGGGTACAGGGTTTTATGAACACTGAAGCTTTCTTT	CASRPRVQGFMNTEAFF
TRBV6-5	.	.	TRBJ2-1	TGTGCCAGCAATAAGGGGCGGAGCTCCTACAATGAGCAGTTCTTC	CASNKGRSSYNEQFF
TRBV5-1	TRBD1	.	TRBJ1-1	TGCGCCAGCAGCCCCGGGACAGAAAACACTGAAGCTTTCTTT	CASSPGTENTEAFF
TRBV25-1	.	.	TRBJ2-5	TGTGCCAGCAGTACTCCGGGACGAGAGACCCAGTACTTC	CASSTPGRETQYF
TRBV7-3	.	.	TRBJ1-2	TGTGCCAGCAGCTTAGATGGGTATGGCTACACCTTC	CASSLDGYGYTF
TRBV7-9	.	.	TRBJ1-4	TGTGCCAGCAGCCCCGGCCTAGGGGGTGAAAAACTGTTTTTT	CASSPGLGGEKLFF
TRBV30	.	.	TRBJ1-4	TGTGCCTGGGCTCGTGGGATTCAGGAAAAACTGTTTTTT	CAWARGIQEKLFF
TRBV18	.	.	TRBJ2-7	TGTGCCAGCTCACCCACCGTAGGTTTCTCTTACGAGCAGTACTTC	CASSPTVGFSYEQYF
TRBV6-6	.	.	TRBJ1-5	TGTGCCAGCAGCCGCTCGGGGGTGGGTAGCAATCAGCCCCAGCATTTT	CASSRSGVGSNQPQHF
TRBV2	TRBD1	few	TRBJ1-5	TGTGCCAGCAGTGAACGCGGGACAGGACGCAATCAGCCCCAGCATTTT	CASSERGTGRNQPQHF
TRBV5-1	.	.	TRBJ1-6	TGCGCCAGCAGCGCTATAACGGGGAATTCACCCCTCCACTTT	CASSAITGNSPLHF
TRBV30	.	.	TRBJ1-2	TGTGCCTGGATTAAACCAGCCGGGAATGGCTACACCTTC	CAWIKPAGNGYTF
TRBV12-5	.	.	TRBJ2-1	TGTGCTAGTGGTTTGGGAGAGGGACGGAACAATGAGCAGTTCTTC	CASGLGEGRNNEQFF
TRBV27	.	.	TRBJ1-4	TGTGCCAGCAGTTACCGGGGAGGCACTAATGAAAAACTGTTTTTT	CASSYRGGTNEKLFF
TRBV7-2	TRBD1	.	TRBJ2-7	TGTGCCAGCAAACAGGGACAGGGGACGCACGAGCAGTACTTC	CASKQGQGTHEQYF
TRBV3-1/TRBV3-2	.	.	TRBJ2-7	TGTGCCAGCAGCCAGGGGACGGGACGATTAGAGCAGTACTTC	CASSQGTGRLEQYF
TRBV3-1/TRBV3-2	TRBD1	.	TRBJ1-2	TGTGCCAGCAGTGAAAATTCCGGGACAGGCCCTCTTAATGGCTACACCTTC	CASSENSGTGPLNGYTF
TRBV5-1	.	.	TRBJ1-6	TGCGCCAGCAGCAGCAGGGCGCCGGGGAGCTCCTATAATTCACCCCTCCACTTT	CASSSRAPGSSYNSPLHF
TRBV12-5	TRBD1	.	TRBJ2-4	TGTGCTAGTGGGCCGACAGGGGAATTCGGCAAAAACATTCAGTACTTC	CASGPTGEFGKNIQYF
TRBV19	.	.	TRBJ1-1	TGTGCCACCCAAATCCCGGGGGATTGGTTTGGTGAAGCTTTCTTT	CATQIPGDWFGEAFF
TRBV27	.	.	TRBJ1-6	TGTGCCAGCAGTTCAAGAGTGGGTTGGGGTTCACCCCTCCACTTT	CASSSRVGWGSPLHF
TRBV6-5	TRBD2	.	TRBJ2-3	TGTGCCAGCACCCCGGGACTAGCGGGGGGCCTTAAGTATTTT	CASTPGLAGGLKYF